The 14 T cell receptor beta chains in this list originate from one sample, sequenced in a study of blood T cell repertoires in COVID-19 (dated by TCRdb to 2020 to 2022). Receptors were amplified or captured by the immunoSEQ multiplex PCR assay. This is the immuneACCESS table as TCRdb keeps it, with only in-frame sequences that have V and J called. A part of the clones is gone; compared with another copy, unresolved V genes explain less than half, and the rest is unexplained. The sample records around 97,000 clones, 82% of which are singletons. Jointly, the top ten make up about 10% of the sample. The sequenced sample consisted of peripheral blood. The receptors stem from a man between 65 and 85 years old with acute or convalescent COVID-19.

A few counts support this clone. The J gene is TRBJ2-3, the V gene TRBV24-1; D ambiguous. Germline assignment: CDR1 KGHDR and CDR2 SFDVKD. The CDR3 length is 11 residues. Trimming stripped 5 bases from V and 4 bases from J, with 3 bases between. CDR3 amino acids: CATSASDTQYF. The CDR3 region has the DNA TGTGCCACCAGTGCTTCAGATACGCAGTATTTT.

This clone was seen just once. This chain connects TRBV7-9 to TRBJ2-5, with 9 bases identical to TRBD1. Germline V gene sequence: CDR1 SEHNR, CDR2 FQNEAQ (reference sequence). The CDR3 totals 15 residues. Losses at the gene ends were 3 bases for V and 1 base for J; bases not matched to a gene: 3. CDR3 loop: CASSFTGGFQETQYF. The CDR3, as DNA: TGTGCCAGCAGCTTCACAGGGGGCTTCCAAGAGACCCAGTACTTC.

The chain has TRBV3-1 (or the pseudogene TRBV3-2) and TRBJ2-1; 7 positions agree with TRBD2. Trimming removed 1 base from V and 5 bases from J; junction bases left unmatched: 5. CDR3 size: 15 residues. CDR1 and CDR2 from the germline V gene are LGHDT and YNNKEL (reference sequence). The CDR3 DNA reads TGTGCCAGCAGCCAAGGGCCCGGGGGGAACAATGAGCAGTTCTTC. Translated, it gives CASSQGPGGNNEQFF.

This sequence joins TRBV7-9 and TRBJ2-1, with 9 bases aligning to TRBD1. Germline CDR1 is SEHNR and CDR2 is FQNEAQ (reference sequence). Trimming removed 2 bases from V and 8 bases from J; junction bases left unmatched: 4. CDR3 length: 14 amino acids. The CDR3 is CASSLRDRVDEQFF. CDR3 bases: TGTGCCAGCAGCTTAAGGGACAGGGTCGATGAGCAGTTCTTC.

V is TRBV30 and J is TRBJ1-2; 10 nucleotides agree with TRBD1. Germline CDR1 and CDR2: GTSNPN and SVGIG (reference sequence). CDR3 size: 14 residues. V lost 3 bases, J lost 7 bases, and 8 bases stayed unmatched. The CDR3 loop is CAWRETGGVLGYTF. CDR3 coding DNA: TGTGCCTGGAGGGAGACAGGGGGCGTTCTTGGCTACACCTTC.

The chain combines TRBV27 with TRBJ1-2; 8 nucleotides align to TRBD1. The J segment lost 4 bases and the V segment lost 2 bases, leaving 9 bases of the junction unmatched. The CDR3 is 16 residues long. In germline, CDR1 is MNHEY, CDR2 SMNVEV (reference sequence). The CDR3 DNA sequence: TGTGCCAGCAGTTTAAGTGCAGGGGGCGCGATCTATGGCTACACCTTC. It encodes CASSLSAGGAIYGYTF.

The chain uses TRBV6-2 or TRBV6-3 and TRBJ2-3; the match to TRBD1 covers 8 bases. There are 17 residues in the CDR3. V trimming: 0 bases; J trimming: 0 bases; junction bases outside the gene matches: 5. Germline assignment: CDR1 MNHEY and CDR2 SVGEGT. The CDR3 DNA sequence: TGTGCCAGCAGTTACTCGTTGACAGGGGTCAGCACAGATACGCAGTATTTT. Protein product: CASSYSLTGVSTDTQYF.

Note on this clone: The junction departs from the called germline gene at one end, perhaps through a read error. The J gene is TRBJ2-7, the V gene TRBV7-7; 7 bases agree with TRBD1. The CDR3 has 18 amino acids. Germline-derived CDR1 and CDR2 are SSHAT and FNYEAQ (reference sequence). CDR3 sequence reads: CASNRAKGASPTNYEQYF. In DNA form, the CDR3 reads TGTGCTAGCAACCGAGCTAAGGGGGCTTCACCGACCAACTACGAGCAGTACTTC.

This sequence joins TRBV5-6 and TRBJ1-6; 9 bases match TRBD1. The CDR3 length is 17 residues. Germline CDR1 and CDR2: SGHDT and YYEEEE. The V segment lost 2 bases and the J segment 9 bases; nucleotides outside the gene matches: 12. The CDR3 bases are TGTGCCAGCAGCTTCGGGACAGGGAAAAAAGCAATTTCACCCCTCCACTTT. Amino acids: CASSFGTGKKAISPLHF.

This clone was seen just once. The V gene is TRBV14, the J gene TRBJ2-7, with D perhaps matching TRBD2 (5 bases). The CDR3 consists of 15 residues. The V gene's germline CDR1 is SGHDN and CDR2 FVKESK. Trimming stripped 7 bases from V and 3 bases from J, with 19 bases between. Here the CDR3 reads CASTDYPRQDYEQYF. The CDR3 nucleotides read TGTGCCAGCACTGACTACCCTCGTCAGGACTACGAGCAGTACTTC.

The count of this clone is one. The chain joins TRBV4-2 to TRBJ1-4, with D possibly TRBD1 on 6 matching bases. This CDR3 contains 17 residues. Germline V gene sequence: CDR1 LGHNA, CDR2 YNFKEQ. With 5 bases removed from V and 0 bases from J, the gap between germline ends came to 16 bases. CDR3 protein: CASSFSGQPTTNEKLFF. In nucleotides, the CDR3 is TGTGCCAGCAGCTTTTCCGGACAGCCTACAACTAATGAAAAACTGTTTTTT.

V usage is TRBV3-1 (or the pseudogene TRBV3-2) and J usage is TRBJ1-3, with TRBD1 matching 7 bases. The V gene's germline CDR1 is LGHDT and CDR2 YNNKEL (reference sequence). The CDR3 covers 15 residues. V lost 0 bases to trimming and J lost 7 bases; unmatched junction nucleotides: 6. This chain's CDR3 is CASSQEGTAANTIYF. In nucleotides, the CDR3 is TGTGCCAGCAGCCAAGAGGGGACAGCAGCGAACACCATATATTTT.

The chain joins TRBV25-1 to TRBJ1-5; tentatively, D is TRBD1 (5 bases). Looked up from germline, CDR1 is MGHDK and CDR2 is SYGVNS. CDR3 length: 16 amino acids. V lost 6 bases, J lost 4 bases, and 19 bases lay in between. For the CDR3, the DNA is TGTGCCAGCAGAGGAAGAGGAGGGGTAGGTAATCAGCCCCAGCATTTT. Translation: CASRGRGGVGNQPQHF.

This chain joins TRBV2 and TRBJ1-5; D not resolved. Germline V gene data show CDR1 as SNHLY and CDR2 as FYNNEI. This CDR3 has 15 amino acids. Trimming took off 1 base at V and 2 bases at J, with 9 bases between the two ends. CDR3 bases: TGTGCCAGCAGTGAAGGGGCATCGGGCAATCAGCCCCAGCATTTT. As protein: CASSEGASGNQPQHF.